These 5 T cell receptor beta chains originate from one sample sequenced in a study of cytomegalovirus exposure and HLA in healthy donors. The PCR used 60 Vbeta and 13 Jbeta primers. Here immunoSEQ multiplex PCR was the method, and the copy in TCRdb shows in-frame clones only, minus some. The table has about 70,000 clones, 70% to 85% seen once. The sample consisted of PBMCs. Receptors originate from a human donor in good health.

V gene TRBV19 combines with J gene TRBJ1-5; perhaps TRBD1 as D (5 bases). The V and J ends lost 3 bases and 0 bases respectively, with 12 bases between them. CDR3 length: 16 amino acids. Looked up from germline, CDR1 is LNHDA and CDR2 is SQIVND (reference sequence). The CDR3: CASSIGGSPSNQPQHF. In DNA, the CDR3 is TGTGCCAGTAGTATCGGGGGGTCCCCTAGCAATCAGCCCCAGCATTTT.

The V and J genes are TRBV5-1 and TRBJ2-5; tentatively, D is TRBD1 (6 bases). Germline lookup yields CDR1 SGHRS and CDR2 YFSETQ. The ends were cut back, 4 bases at V and 1 base at J, with 11 bases in the middle. CDR3 length: 14 amino acids. CDR3 protein: CASSPGTTQETQYF. The CDR3 nucleotides are TGCGCCAGCAGCCCCGGGACAACCCAAGAGACCCAGTACTTC.

The J gene is TRBJ1-1, the V gene TRBV6-1, with 8 bases lining up with TRBD1. The CDR3 is 14 amino acids. J lost 2 bases, V lost 6 bases, and 5 bases had no gene match. CDR1 and CDR2 (germline): MNHNS, SASEGT. CDR3: CASRGTGGNTEAFF. CDR3 DNA: TGTGCCAGCAGGGGGACAGGAGGCAACACTGAAGCTTTCTTT.

CDR3 residues: CASRTGDYGYTF. As DNA, the CDR3 is TGTGCCAGCCGCACAGGGGACTATGGCTACACCTTC. The chain joins TRBV28 to TRBJ1-2; 7 nucleotides match TRBD1. Per the germline V gene, CDR1 is MDHEN and CDR2 is SYDVKM. This CDR3 region has 12 residues. The V segment lost 8 bases and the J segment 3 bases; nucleotides outside the gene matches: 3.

This chain connects TRBV28 to TRBJ1-3; TRBD1 aligns across 8 bases. CDR3 length equals 14 residues. J lost 2 bases, V lost 5 bases, and 2 bases had no gene match. The V gene's germline CDR1 is MDHEN and CDR2 SYDVKM. In nucleotides, the CDR3 is TGTGCCAGCAGTCCAGGGGGCGCTGGAAACACCATATATTTT. This sequence encodes CASSPGGAGNTIYF.